Below, 8 T cell receptor beta chains from the same sample are listed, as sequenced in a study of response to subunit inactivated influenza vaccine (dated by TCRdb to about 2018). The library was built by means of RT-PCR. The sequencing machine was an Illumina HiSeq 2500. Starting from the raw public reads, TCRdb applied fastp trimming at Q25, assembled clones with MiXCR and retained in-frame beta chains. A single entry per CDR3 protein holds the most common genes and DNA from its merged rows. This sample is represented by more than 600,000 distinct CDR3 sequences; roughly 20% of them were singletons. Jointly, the top ten make up roughly a tenth of the sample. Sequenced material: PBMCs from blood, taken 5 days after vaccination. The receptors here all came from a man between 50 and 59 years old who received an inactivated influenza vaccine. Donor details come from another sample of the same person, matched by shared clones.

Ten or more counts support this clonotype. V usage is TRBV29-1 and J usage is TRBJ1-1, with a tentative D call TRBD1 (5 bases). Trimming took off 6 bases at V and 1 base at J, with 12 bases between the two ends. CDR1 SQVTM and CDR2 ANQGSEA come from the germline V gene. The CDR3 has 13 residues. CDR3 nucleotide sequence: TGCAGCGTCGACAGCCCACGGAACACTGAAGCTTTCTTT. Its protein product is CSVDSPRNTEAFF.

V usage is TRBV28 and J usage is TRBJ2-2; D call uncertain. In germline, CDR1 is MDHEN, CDR2 SYDVKM. The V gene lost 6 bases and the J gene lost 5 bases, with 13 bases spanning the gap. This CDR3 contains 14 residues. CDR3 loop: CASSPTAQTGELFF. The CDR3 DNA sequence: TGTGCCAGCAGCCCTACCGCACAGACCGGGGAGCTGTTTTTT.

As for this clonotype: A junction end diverges from the germline sequence, so it may reflect a read error. The chain recombines TRBV5-1 with TRBJ1-1; D call uncertain. Germline loops: CDR1 SGHRS, CDR2 YFSETQ. The CDR3 is made up of 14 amino acids. CDR3 coding DNA: TGCGCCAGCAGCTTGGGGATGGTGAAGACTGAAGCTTTCTTT. Translated: CASSLGMVKTEAFF.

This clonotype was counted only a few times. The chain combines TRBV7-2 with TRBJ2-7; no clear D. The germline CDR1 and CDR2 sequences are SGHTA and FQGNSA. The CDR3 consists of 17 residues. V was shortened by 1 base and J by 4 bases, with 20 bases between the two germline ends. The CDR3 region has the DNA TGTGCCAGCAGCTTAGGATTTCGCCGGGTAAATCTGTACGAGCAGTACTTC. This encodes CASSLGFRRVNLYEQYF.

Only a few counts were recorded for this clonotype. This chain joins TRBV20-1 and TRBJ2-7; either TRBD1 or TRBD2 may supply D (5 bases each). V lost 5 bases and J 0 bases, leaving 17 bases between the germline ends. There are 15 residues in the CDR3. The germline V gene encodes CDR1 DFQATT and CDR2 SNEGSKA (reference sequence). The CDR3 DNA reads as TGCAGTGCTCGCCTTTCAGAGGGACCCTCCTACGAGCAGTACTTC. Protein sequence: CSARLSEGPSYEQYF.

The chain joins TRBV12-3 or TRBV12-4 to TRBJ2-1; D remains unclear. The CDR3 spans 14 residues. V lost 8 bases to trimming and J lost 0 bases, with 11 bases between them. The CDR3 DNA sequence: TGTGCCAGCGGGTCCATGAGCTCCTACAATGAGCAGTTCTTC. Amino acid sequence: CASGSMSSYNEQFF.

The sample holds a few counts of this clonotype. As DNA, the CDR3 is TGTGCCACCTACTCTCCGGGACAAATCTACAATGAGCAGTTCTTC. Amino acid sequence: CATYSPGQIYNEQFF. The V and J genes are TRBV6-1 and TRBJ2-1; D may be TRBD1 (6 bases). V lost 10 bases and J lost 3, with 19 bases in between. This CDR3 comprises 15 residues. Germline CDR1 reads MNHNS; CDR2 reads SASEGT.

This clonotype was found a few times. As DNA, the CDR3 is TGCGCCAGCAGCTTGGAGACGGGGATCTATCCTGAAGCTTTCTTT. This sequence encodes CASSLETGIYPEAFF. This sequence joins TRBV5-1 and TRBJ1-1, with D unresolved. The V and J ends lost 0 bases and 6 bases respectively, with 15 bases between them. The CDR3 has 15 amino acids. Germline V gene sequence: CDR1 SGHRS, CDR2 YFSETQ. Based on the CDR3 plus reference TRBV5-1 and TRBJ1-1, the full variable domain is KAGVTQTPRYLIKTRGQQVTLSCSPISGHRSVSWYQQTPGQGLQFLFEYFSETQRNKGNFPGRFSGRQFSNSRSEMNVSTLELGDSALYLCASSLETGIYPEAFFGQGTRLTVV.